A selection of T cell receptor beta chains follows, all from one sample in a study of regulatory T cells in long-lasting Graves disease. TCRdb reprocessed the multiplex PCR reads with MiXCR, giving one entry per CDR3 protein. The sample contains 420,000 or so distinct CDR3 sequences, 15% to 20% of which appear only once. Separately, the same data were catalogued under a study of T cells in Graves' hyperthyroidism and ophthalmopathy.

The sequencing used peripheral blood mononuclear cells (PBMCs), collected at new diagnosis, from a patient treated with antithyroid drugs. The receptors here all came from a woman between 18 and 29 years old with Graves disease. The CDR3 runs from the conserved cysteine through the conserved F or W. A D gene is named only where the DNA matches it firmly. Clone size is not always given. Where it is, it says once, few, many or a class for expanded clones.

TRBD2,TRBJ2-3,TRBV13,many,17,TGTGCCAGCAGCTCGACTAGCGGGAGGTCTAGCGCAGATACGCAGTATTTT,CASSSTSGRSSADTQYF
NA,TRBJ2-7,TRBV28,few,12,TGTGCCAGCAGTTTGCGAGTTTACGAGCAGTACTTC,CASSLRVYEQYF
NA,TRBJ2-1,TRBV6-1,many,16,TGTGCCAGCAGTGAAGCAGCCCTTGAAGTTTACAATGAGCAGTTCTTC,CASSEAALEVYNEQFF
NA,TRBJ2-3,TRBV9,many,16,TGTGCCAGCAGCGTAGTTGGCGGGGTTAGCACAGATACGCAGTATTTT,CASSVVGGVSTDTQYF
TRBD2,TRBJ2-3,TRBV6-1,NA,15,TGTGCCAGCAGTGAAATAGCGGGTGGCACAGATACGCAGTATTTT,CASSEIAGGTDTQYF
NA,TRBJ1-1,TRBV12-3/TRBV12-4,many,13,TGTGCCAGCAGGGATGGAGGGAGCACTGAAGCTTTCTTT,CASRDGGSTEAFF
NA,TRBJ1-6,TRBV28,many,15,TGTGCCAGCAGTTTCATTCTGAATCCTAATTCACCCCTCCACTTT,CASSFILNPNSPLHF
TRBD1,TRBJ1-2,TRBV29-1,few,13,TGCAGCGTGGGACAGGGGGCAGCCTATGGCTACACCTTC,CSVGQGAAYGYTF
NA,TRBJ2-7,TRBV20-1,few,13,TGCAGTGCTAGAGGAGGGTTCACCTACGAGCAGTACTTC,CSARGGFTYEQYF
NA,TRBJ2-7,TRBV7-8,few,12,TGTGCCAGCAGCTTACCTAGATACGAGCAGTACTTC,CASSLPRYEQYF
NA,TRBJ1-1,TRBV29-1,many,13,TGCAGCCCAGAGCTGGGCCCGAACACTGAAGCTTTCTTT,CSPELGPNTEAFF
TRBD2,TRBJ2-1,TRBV14,many,20,TGTGCCAGCAGCCAAGACAGGACTAGCGGGAGGCCGAGCTCCTACAATGAGCAGTTCTTC,CASSQDRTSGRPSSYNEQFF
NA,TRBJ1-2,TRBV6-1,NA,13,TGTGCCAGCAGTCCACAGACTAACTATGGCTACGCCTTC,CASSPQTNYGYAF
TRBD2,TRBJ2-7,TRBV28,many,15,TGTGCCAGCAGTCGCCGGGACTACCAGCGTTACGAGCAGTACTTC,CASSRRDYQRYEQYF
NA,TRBJ1-2,TRBV5-1,many,14,TGCGCCAGCAGCCTGACAACAGTCGACTATGGCTACACCTTC,CASSLTTVDYGYTF
TRBD1,TRBJ1-1,TRBV5-4,NA,16,TGTGCCAGCAGCCGAGGACAGGGGCGGTCGTACACTGAAGCTTTCTTT,CASSRGQGRSYTEAFF
TRBD1,TRBJ2-1,TRBV24-1,few,14,TGTGCCACCAGTACGACAGGGATTAAGGATGAGCAGTTCTTC,CATSTTGIKDEQFF
NA,TRBJ2-3,TRBV11-3,many,13,TGTGCCAGCAGCGGACTCCAGGGGCCTAAGCAGTATTTT,CASSGLQGPKQYF
NA,TRBJ2-2,TRBV27,NA,18,TGTGCCAGCAGTTTAGGGGGGAGGGGGGGCACGCTAACCGGGGAGCTGTTTTTT,CASSLGGRGGTLTGELFF
TRBD1,TRBJ2-1,TRBV6-5,NA,15,TGTGCCAGCAGTTCTCCGGGACAGGGAATCAATGAGCAGTTCTTC,CASSSPGQGINEQFF
NA,TRBJ2-5,TRBV28,NA,15,TGTGCCAGCAGTTTACGGGGGACCTACCAAGAGACCCAGTACTTC,CASSLRGTYQETQYF
NA,TRBJ2-1,TRBV12-3/TRBV12-4,few,15,TGTGCCAGCAGTTTAAGGAGCCGGAGATTCGGGGAGCGTTTCTTC,CASSLRSRRFGERFF
TRBD1,TRBJ1-6,TRBV28,many,16,TGTGCCAGCAGGGAAACAGGGGGCTCGGGTAATTCACCCCTCCACTTT,CASRETGGSGNSPLHF
NA,TRBJ2-3,TRBV5-1,many,15,TGCGCCAGCAGCTTGGAGAGGGCTTACACAGATACGCAGTATTTT,CASSLERAYTDTQYF
TRBD2,TRBJ2-5,TRBV30,NA,13,TGTGCCTGGGGGAGGGCCCTTGTGGAGACCCAGTACTTC,CAWGRALVETQYF
NA,TRBJ2-5,TRBV7-9,many,14,TGTGCCAGCAGCACGCCAGGGGCCCGCGAGACCCAGTACTTC,CASSTPGARETQYF
NA,TRBJ1-1,TRBV11-3,many,14,TGTGCCAGCAGCTTAGGTCGCCCGAACACTGAAGCTTTCTTT,CASSLGRPNTEAFF
NA,TRBJ2-2,TRBV11-3,many,15,TGTGCCAGCAGCTTACCGCGCGGGCGAACCGGGGAGCTGTTTTTT,CASSLPRGRTGELFF
TRBD2,TRBJ2-1,TRBV12-3/TRBV12-4,NA,15,TGTGCCAGCAGCCTTGGACTAGCGGGAGGTGTTGAGCAGTTCTTC,CASSLGLAGGVEQFF
NA,TRBJ2-1,TRBV29-1,many,13,TGCAGCGTTTGTGCGTGGGTGGACAATGAGCAGTTCTTC,CSVCAWVDNEQFF
NA,TRBJ2-1,TRBV12-3/TRBV12-4,many,14,TGTGCCAGCAGGACAGGTCTCCCTCACAATGAGCAGTTCTTC,CASRTGLPHNEQFF
NA,TRBJ1-2,TRBV30,many,12,TGTGCCTGGGGGGGAATCCACTATGGCTACACCTTC,CAWGGIHYGYTF